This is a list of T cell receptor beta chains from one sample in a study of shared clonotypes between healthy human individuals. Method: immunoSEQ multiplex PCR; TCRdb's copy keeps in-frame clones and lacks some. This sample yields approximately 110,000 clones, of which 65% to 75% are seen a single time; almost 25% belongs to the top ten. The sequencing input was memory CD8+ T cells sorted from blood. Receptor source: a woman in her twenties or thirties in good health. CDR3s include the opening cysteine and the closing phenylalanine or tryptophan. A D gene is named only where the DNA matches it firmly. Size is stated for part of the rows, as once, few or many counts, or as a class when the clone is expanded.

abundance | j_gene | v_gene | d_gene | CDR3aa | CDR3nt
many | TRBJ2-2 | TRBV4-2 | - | CASSQGLWDFSTNTGELFF | TGTGCCAGCAGCCAAGGGCTTTGGGACTTCAGTACGAACACCGGGGAGCTGTTTTTT
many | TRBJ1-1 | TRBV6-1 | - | CASSDSFESTEAFF | TGTGCCAGCAGTGACTCCTTCGAAAGCACTGAAGCTTTCTTT
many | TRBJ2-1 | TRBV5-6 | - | CASSLGQGPNEQFF | TGTGCCAGCAGCTTGGGGCAGGGCCCGAATGAGCAGTTCTTC
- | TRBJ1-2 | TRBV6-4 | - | CASSDSTPGGGYGYTF | TGTGCCAGCAGTGACTCGACCCCCGGGGGGGGTTATGGCTACACCTTC
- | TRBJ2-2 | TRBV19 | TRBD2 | CASSISRTSGSRTGELFF | TGTGCCAGTAGTATCTCTAGGACTAGCGGGAGTAGGACCGGGGAGCTGTTTTTT
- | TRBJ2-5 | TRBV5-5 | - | CASSPFHTGEEETQYF | TGTGCCAGCAGCCCTTTTCACACAGGGGAGGAAGAGACCCAGTACTTC
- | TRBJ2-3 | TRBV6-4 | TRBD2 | CASSERELPDTQYF | TGTGCCAGCAGTGAGCGGGAGCTCCCAGATACGCAGTATTTT
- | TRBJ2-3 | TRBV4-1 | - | CASSRGGGLSADTQYF | TGCGCCAGCAGCCGAGGGGGGGGACTATCTGCAGATACGCAGTATTTT
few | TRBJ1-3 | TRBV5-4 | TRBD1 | CASRVDREKSSGNTIYF | TGTGCCAGCAGGGTGGACAGGGAAAAATCCTCTGGAAACACCATATATTTT
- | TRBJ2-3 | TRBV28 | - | CASSRQGWNTQYF | TGTGCCAGCAGTCGTCAGGGTTGGAATACGCAGTATTTT
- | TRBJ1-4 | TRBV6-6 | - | CASSYSTGLNEKLFF | TGTGCCAGCAGTTACTCGACCGGGTTGAATGAAAAACTGTTTTTT
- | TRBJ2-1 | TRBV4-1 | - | CASSQEGQGVVEQFF | TGCGCCAGCAGCCAAGAGGGGCAGGGCGTCGTTGAGCAGTTCTTC
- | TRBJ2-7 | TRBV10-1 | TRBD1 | CASRQGAEGGYEQYF | TGCGCCAGCAGACAGGGGGCCGAGGGAGGCTACGAGCAGTACTTC
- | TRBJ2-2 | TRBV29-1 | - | CSVVDAARGNTGELFF | TGCAGCGTTGTGGATGCCGCCAGGGGTAACACCGGGGAGCTGTTTTTT
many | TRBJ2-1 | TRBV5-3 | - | CARSIDSHEQFF | TGTGCCAGAAGCATTGACAGCCATGAGCAGTTCTTC
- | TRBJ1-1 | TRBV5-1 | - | CASRPESMNTEAFF | TGCGCCAGCAGACCGGAATCCATGAACACTGAAGCTTTCTTT
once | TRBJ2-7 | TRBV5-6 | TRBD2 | CASSLWAGVSYEQYF | TGTGCCAGCAGCTTGTGGGCGGGGGTGTCCTACGAGCAGTACTTC
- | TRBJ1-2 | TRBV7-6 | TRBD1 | CASSYGTGVPHGYTF | TGTGCCAGCAGCTACGGGACAGGGGTTCCTCATGGCTACACCTTC
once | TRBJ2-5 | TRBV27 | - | CASKYLVGSQETQYF | TGTGCCAGCAAGTACCTCGTGGGGAGCCAAGAGACCCAGTACTTC
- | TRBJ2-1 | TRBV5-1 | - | CASSSIGNEQFF | TGCGCCAGCAGCTCGATTGGGAATGAGCAGTTCTTC
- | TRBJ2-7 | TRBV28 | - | CASSFRVQTYEQYF | TGTGCCAGCAGTTTTCGGGTCCAAACCTACGAGCAGTACTTC
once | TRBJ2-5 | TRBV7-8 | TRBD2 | CASSLWTSGGLLETQYF | TGTGCCAGCAGCTTATGGACTAGCGGTGGATTATTGGAGACCCAGTACTTC
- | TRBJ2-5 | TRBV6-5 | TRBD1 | CASSYGQGDMETQYF | TGTGCCAGCAGTTACGGGCAGGGGGATATGGAGACCCAGTACTTC
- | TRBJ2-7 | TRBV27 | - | CASSLSFGSGRYYEQYF | TGTGCCAGCAGTTTATCGTTCGGCTCGGGGCGCTACTACGAGCAGTACTTC
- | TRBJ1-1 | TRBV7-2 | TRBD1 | CASSFGTGTEAFF | TGTGCCAGCAGCTTCGGGACAGGGACTGAAGCTTTCTTT
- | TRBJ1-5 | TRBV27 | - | CASSWDLNQPQHF | TGTGCCAGCAGTTGGGATCTTAATCAGCCCCAGCATTTT
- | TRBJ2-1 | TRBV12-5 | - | CASGLVHLGGSYNEQFF | TGTGCTAGTGGTTTGGTACATTTGGGGGGCTCCTACAATGAGCAGTTCTTC
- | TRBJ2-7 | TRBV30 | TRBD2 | CAALSGRGYEQYF | TGTGCCGCACTGTCCGGGAGGGGCTACGAGCAGTACTTC
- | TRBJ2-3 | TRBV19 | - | CASSLVTGSLDTQYF | TGTGCCAGTAGTTTAGTGACGGGTTCGTTAGATACGCAGTATTTT
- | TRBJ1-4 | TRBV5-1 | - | CASSLRTEDEKLFF | TGCGCCAGCAGCTTGCGAACGGAAGATGAAAAACTGTTTTTT
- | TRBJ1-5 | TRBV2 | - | CASSYRAGYQPQHF | TGTGCCAGTTCTTACCGGGCAGGATATCAGCCCCAGCATTTT
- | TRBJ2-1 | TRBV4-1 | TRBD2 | CASSVERDYEQFF | TGCGCCAGCAGCGTCGAGCGGGACTATGAGCAGTTCTTC
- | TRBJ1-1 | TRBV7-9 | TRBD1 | CASSPLDRGLNTEAFF | TGTGCCAGCAGCCCGCTGGACAGGGGGTTGAACACTGAAGCTTTCTTT
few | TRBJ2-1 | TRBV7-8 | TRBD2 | CASTQRERQFF | TGTGCCAGCACCCAGCGGGAAAGGCAGTTCTTC
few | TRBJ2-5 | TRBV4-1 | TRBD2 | CASSPGTSGTETQYF | TGCGCCAGCAGCCCTGGGACTAGCGGGACAGAGACCCAGTACTTC
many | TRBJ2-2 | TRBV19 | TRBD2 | CASKAGGPDTGELFF | TGTGCCAGTAAAGCGGGAGGGCCCGACACCGGGGAGCTGTTTTTT
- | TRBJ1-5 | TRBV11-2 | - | CASSLELWQPQHF | TGTGCCAGCAGCTTAGAGCTGTGGCAGCCCCAGCATTTT
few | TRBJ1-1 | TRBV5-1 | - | CASSYSPGTEAFF | TGCGCCAGCAGTTACTCCCCGGGCACTGAAGCTTTCTTT
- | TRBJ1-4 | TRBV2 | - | CASTEQNEKLFF | TGTGCCAGCACCGAACAGAATGAAAAACTGTTTTTT
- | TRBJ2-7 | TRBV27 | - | CASSFSQGSEQYF | TGTGCCAGCAGTTTTAGCCAGGGGAGCGAGCAGTACTTC
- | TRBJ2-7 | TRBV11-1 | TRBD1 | CASSLAGTGLSYEQYF | TGTGCCAGCAGCTTAGCTGGGACAGGACTCTCCTACGAGCAGTACTTC
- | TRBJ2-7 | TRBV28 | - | CASSLLDPSYEQYF | TGTGCCAGCAGCCTACTAGACCCCTCCTACGAGCAGTACTTC
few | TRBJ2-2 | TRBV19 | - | CASSMDIANTGELFF | TGTGCCAGTAGTATGGACATAGCGAACACCGGGGAGCTGTTTTTT
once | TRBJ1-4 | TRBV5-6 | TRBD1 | CASSTGDSGKLFF | TGTGCCAGCAGCACAGGGGACAGCGGAAAACTGTTTTTT
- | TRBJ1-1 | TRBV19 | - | CASSMGQGTTEAFF | TGTGCCAGTAGTATGGGGCAGGGCACCACTGAAGCTTTCTTT
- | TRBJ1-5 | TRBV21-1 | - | CASSKMGLGAGRHF | TGTGCCAGCAGCAAAATGGGGCTGGGGGCAGGACGGCATTTT
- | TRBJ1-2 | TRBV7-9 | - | CASSLGSGDLYGYTF | TGTGCCAGCAGCTTAGGGTCTGGGGATCTCTATGGCTACACCTTC
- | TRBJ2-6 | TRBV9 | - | CASVAWYQSRANVLTF | TGTGCCAGCGTCGCGTGGTACCAAAGTCGGGCCAACGTCCTGACTTTC
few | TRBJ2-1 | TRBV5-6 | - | CASERGINDNEQFF | TGTGCCAGTGAGAGGGGGATAAACGACAATGAGCAGTTCTTC
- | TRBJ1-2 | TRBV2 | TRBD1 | CASSSGTGSAVVLYGYTF | TGTGCCAGCAGTTCCGGGACAGGGAGCGCGGTGGTTCTCTATGGCTACACCTTC
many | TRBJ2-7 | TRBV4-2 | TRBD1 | CASSQGTGGSYEQYF | TGTGCCAGCAGCCAAGGGACAGGGGGGTCCTACGAGCAGTACTTC
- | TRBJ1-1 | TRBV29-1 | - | CSVYIQGLLNTEAFF | TGCAGCGTTTACATACAGGGACTATTGAACACTGAAGCTTTCTTT